These 2 T cell receptor beta chains came from one sample sequenced in a study of spatial heterogeneity in lung cancer. Noted time point: sample taken at primary tumor resection. TCRs were sequenced from unsorted whole RNA of tumor, nontumor lung or PBMC. TCRdb processed the 5' RACE reads anew with MiXCR; each CDR3 protein has one entry. Altogether 2,000 to 2,500 distinct CDR3 sequences are present, about a fifth being singletons, with the ten largest covering more than 35%. Sample: PBMCs, taken at surgery. Receptor source: a male donor with early-stage non-small cell lung cancer.

This clonotype is termed medium-sized. V usage is TRBV6-1 and J usage is TRBJ1-2; maybe TRBD1 (6 bases). The V end was cut by 2 bases, the J end by 8 bases, with 12 bases between. Germline CDR1 reads MNHNS; CDR2 reads SASEGT. The CDR3 consists of 13 residues. This CDR3 is CASSETPGEGYTF. In DNA, the CDR3 is TGTGCCAGCAGTGAAACCCCAGGGGAGGGCTACACCTTC.

This clonotype counts as medium-sized. The chain employs TRBV11-2 and TRBJ2-3, with 9 bases identical to TRBD2. The germline gives CDR1 SGHAT, CDR2 FQNNGV. This CDR3 region has 15 residues. The ends lost 5 bases at V and 8 bases at J; junction bases unmatched: 11. The CDR3 is CASSRIYPSGTTQYF. The CDR3 region has the DNA TGTGCCAGCAGCAGAATCTATCCTAGCGGGACTACGCAGTATTTT.